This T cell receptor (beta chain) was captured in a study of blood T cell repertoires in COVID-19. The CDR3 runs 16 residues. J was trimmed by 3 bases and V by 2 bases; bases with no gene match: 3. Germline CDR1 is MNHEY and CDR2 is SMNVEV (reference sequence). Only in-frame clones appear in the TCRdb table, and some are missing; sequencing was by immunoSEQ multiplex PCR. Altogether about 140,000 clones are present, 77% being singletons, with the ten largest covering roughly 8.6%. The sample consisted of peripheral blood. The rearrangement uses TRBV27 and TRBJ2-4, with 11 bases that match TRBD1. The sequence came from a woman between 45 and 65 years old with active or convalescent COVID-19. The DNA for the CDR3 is TGTGCCAGCAGTTTACGGACAGGGGGCCACAAAAACATTCAGTACTTC. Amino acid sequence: CASSLRTGGHKNIQYF.